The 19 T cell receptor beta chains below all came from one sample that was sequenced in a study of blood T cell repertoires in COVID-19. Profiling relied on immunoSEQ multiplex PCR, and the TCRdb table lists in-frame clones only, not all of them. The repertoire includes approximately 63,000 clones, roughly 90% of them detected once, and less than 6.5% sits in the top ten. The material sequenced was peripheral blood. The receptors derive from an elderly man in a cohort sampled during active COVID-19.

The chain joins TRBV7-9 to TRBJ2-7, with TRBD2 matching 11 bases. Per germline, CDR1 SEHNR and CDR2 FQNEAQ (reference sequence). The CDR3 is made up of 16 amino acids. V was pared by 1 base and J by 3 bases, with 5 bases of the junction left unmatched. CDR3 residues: CASSLGLAGGIYEQYF. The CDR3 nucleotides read TGTGCCAGCAGCTTAGGGCTAGCGGGAGGAATCTACGAGCAGTACTTC.

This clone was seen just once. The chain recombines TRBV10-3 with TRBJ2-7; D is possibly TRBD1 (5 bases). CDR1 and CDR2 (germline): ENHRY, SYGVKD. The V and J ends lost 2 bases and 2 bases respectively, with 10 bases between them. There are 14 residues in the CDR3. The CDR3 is CAISEGAVAYEQYF. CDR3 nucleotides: TGTGCCATCAGTGAGGGGGCCGTGGCCTACGAGCAGTACTTC.

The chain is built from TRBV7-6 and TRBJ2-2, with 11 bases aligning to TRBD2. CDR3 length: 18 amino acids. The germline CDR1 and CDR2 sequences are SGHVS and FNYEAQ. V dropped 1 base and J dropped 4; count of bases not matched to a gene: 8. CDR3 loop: CASSLVIAGGTSTGELFF. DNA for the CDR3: TGTGCCAGCAGCTTAGTGATAGCGGGGGGGACAAGCACCGGGGAGCTGTTTTTT.

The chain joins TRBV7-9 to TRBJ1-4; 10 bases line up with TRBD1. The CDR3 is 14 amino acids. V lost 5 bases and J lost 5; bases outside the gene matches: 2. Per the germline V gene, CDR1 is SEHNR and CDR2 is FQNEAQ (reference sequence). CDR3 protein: CASSQGQGNEKLFF. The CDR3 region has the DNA TGTGCCAGCAGCCAGGGACAGGGGAATGAAAAACTGTTTTTT.

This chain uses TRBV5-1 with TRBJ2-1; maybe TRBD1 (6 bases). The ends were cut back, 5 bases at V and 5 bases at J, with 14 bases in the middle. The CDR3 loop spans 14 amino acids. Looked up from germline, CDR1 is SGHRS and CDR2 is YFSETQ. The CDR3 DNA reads TGCGCCAGCAGACGTAGGACAGAAAACAATGAGCAGTTCTTC. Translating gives CASRRRTENNEQFF.

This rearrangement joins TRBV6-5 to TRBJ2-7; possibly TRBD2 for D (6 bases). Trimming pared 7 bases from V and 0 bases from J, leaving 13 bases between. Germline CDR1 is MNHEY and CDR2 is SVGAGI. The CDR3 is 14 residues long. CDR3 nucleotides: TGTGCCAGCATGACGGGGAGGAGCTCCTACGAGCAGTACTTC. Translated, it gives CASMTGRSSYEQYF.

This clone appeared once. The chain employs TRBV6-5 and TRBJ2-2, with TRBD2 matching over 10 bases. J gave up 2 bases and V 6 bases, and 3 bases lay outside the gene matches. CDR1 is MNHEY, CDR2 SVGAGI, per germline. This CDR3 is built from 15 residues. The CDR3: CASRKLAGNTGELFF. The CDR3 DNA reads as TGTGCCAGCAGAAAACTAGCGGGAAACACCGGGGAGCTGTTTTTT.

DNA for the CDR3: TGTGCCAGCAGCAAAGGGGGGGGGTCTACCTACGAGCAGTACTTC. The encoded protein is CASSKGGGSTYEQYF. V usage is TRBV21-1 and J usage is TRBJ2-7; TRBD2 is the table's D call, not checked against the DNA. TRBV21-1 is labeled a pseudogene. The CDR3 covers 15 residues.

The CDR3 DNA is TGTGCCAGTAACCCGGGACTCAGCTCCTACAATGAGCAGTTCTTC. Its translation: CASNPGLSSYNEQFF. The chain uses TRBV19 and TRBJ2-1, with D perhaps matching TRBD2 (6 bases). The CDR3 length is 15 residues. CDR1 is LNHDA and CDR2 is SQIVND in the germline V gene (reference sequence). V was trimmed by 7 bases and J by 0 bases, leaving 13 bases between them.

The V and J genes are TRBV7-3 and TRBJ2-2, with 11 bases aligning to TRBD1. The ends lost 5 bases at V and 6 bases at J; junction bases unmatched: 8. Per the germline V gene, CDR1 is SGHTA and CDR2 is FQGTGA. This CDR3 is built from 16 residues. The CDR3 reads CASSARDRGRAGELFF. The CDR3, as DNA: TGTGCCAGCAGCGCCCGGGACAGGGGGAGAGCCGGGGAGCTGTTTTTT. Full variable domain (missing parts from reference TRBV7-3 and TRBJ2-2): GAGVSQTPSNKVTEKGKYVELRCDPISGHTALYWYRQSLGQGPEFLIYFQGTGAADDSGLPNDRFFAVRPEGSVSTLKIQRTERGDSAVYLCASSARDRGRAGELFFGEGSRLTVL.

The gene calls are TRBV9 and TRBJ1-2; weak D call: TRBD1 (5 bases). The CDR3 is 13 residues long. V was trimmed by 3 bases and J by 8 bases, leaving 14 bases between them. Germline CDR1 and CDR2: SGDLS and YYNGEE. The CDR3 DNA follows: TGTGCCAGCAGCGCACCGGACAAGGGGGGCTACACCTTC. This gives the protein CASSAPDKGGYTF.

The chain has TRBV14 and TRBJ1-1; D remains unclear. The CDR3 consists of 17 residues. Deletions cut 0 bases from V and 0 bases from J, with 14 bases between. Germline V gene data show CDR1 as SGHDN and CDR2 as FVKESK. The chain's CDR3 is CASSQDPTVVVNTEAFF. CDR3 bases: TGTGCCAGCAGCCAAGACCCAACAGTAGTGGTGAACACTGAAGCTTTCTTT.

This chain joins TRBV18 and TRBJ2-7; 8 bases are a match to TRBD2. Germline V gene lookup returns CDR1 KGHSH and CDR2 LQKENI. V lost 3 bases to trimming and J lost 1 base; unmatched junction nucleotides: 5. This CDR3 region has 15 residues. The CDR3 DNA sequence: TGTGCCAGCTCACCCCTGCTAGCGGGTTCCTACGAGCAGTACTTC. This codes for CASSPLLAGSYEQYF.

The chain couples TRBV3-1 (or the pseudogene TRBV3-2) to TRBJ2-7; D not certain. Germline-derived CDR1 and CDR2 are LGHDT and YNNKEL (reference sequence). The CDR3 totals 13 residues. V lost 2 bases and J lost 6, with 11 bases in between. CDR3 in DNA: TGTGCCAGCAGCCAATTGACATCCCCCGAGCAGTACTTC. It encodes CASSQLTSPEQYF.

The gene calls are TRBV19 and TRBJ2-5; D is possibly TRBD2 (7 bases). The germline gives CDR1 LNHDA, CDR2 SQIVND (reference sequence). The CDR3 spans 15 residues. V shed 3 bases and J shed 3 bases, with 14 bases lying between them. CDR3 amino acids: CASSMGGAKEETQYF. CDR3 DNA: TGTGCCAGTAGTATGGGGGGGGCGAAGGAAGAGACCCAGTACTTC.

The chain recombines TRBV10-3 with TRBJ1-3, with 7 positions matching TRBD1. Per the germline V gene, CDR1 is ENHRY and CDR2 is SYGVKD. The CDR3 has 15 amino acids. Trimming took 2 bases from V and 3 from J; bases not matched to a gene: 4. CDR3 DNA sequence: TGTGCCATCAGTGAGAAGGGGGCGCGTGGAAACACCATATATTTT. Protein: CAISEKGARGNTIYF.

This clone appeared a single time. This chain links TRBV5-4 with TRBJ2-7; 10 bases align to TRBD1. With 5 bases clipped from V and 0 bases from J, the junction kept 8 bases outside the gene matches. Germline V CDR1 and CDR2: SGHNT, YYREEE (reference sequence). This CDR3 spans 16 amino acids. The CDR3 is CASRVRQGAYSYEQYF. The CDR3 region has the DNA TGTGCCAGCAGGGTTAGACAGGGGGCCTACTCCTACGAGCAGTACTTC. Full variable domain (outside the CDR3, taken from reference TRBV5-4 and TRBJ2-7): ETGVTQSPTHLIKTRGQQVTLRCSSQSGHNTVSWYQQALGQGPQFIFQYYREEENGRGNFPPRFSGLQFPNYSSELNVNALELDDSALYLCASRVRQGAYSYEQYFGPGTRLTVT.

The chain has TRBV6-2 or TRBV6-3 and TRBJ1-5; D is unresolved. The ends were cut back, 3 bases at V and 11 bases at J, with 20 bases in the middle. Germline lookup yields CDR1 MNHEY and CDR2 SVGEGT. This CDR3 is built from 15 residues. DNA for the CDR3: TGTGCCAGCAGTTATCTCAAGGGCGGGATAGAAGCCCAGCATTTT. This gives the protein CASSYLKGGIEAQHF.

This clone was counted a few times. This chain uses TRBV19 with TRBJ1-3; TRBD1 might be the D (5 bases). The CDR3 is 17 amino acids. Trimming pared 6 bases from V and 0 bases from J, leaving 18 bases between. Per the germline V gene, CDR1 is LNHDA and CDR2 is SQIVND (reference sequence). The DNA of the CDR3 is TGTGCCAGTAGGCCCGCCGCAGGGTCCGACTCTGGAAACACCATATATTTT. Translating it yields CASRPAAGSDSGNTIYF. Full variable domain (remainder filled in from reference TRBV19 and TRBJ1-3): DGGITQSPKYLFRKEGQNVTLSCEQNLNHDAMYWYRQDPGQGLRLIYYSQIVNDFQKGDIAEGYSVSREKKESFPLTVTSAQKNPTAFYLCASRPAAGSDSGNTIYFGEGSWLTVV.